Listed below are T cell receptor beta chains from one sample, sequenced in a study of cytomegalovirus exposure and HLA in healthy donors. TCRdb's table, derived via immunoSEQ multiplex PCR, lists solely in-frame clones and lacks some. The sample consists of about 110,000 clones, 82% of them appearing once. The specimen sequenced was PBMCs. These receptor sequences come from a middle-aged man in good health and CMV-seronegative. The CDR3 runs from the conserved cysteine through the conserved F or W. The order of the fields is V gene, J gene, CDR3 protein.

V: TRBV30
J: TRBJ2-3
CDR3: CAWNPPSRGDTQYF

V: TRBV5-5
J: TRBJ1-1
CDR3: CASSPVGGGNTEAFF

V: TRBV4-2
J: TRBJ2-7
CDR3: CASSRDRVGNEQYF

V: TRBV4-3
J: TRBJ1-1
CDR3: CASSLQGVGSEAFF

V: TRBV19
J: TRBJ1-4
CDR3: CASIPGTASNEKLFF

V: TRBV28
J: TRBJ1-5
CDR3: CASRGEIGQAYNNQPQHF

V: TRBV20-1
J: TRBJ1-1
CDR3: CSARWATEAFF

V: TRBV6-1
J: TRBJ2-5
CDR3: CASSEYETQYF

V: TRBV18
J: TRBJ1-5
CDR3: CASSPLPGLGQPQHF

V: TRBV11-2
J: TRBJ2-5
CDR3: CASSWTGVGETQYF

V: TRBV7-9
J: TRBJ1-1
CDR3: CASSLGGGDDTEAFF

V: TRBV2
J: TRBJ1-1
CDR3: CASSIDRMNTEAFF

V: TRBV19
J: TRBJ1-5
CDR3: CATTEQGKALLSNQPQHF

V: TRBV29-1
J: TRBJ2-2
CDR3: CSVTLDRGNTGELFF

V: TRBV7-6
J: TRBJ2-3
CDR3: CASSPRTSGTDTQYF

V: TRBV6-4
J: TRBJ1-5
CDR3: CASSVDRNQPQHF

V: TRBV5-8
J: TRBJ1-5
CDR3: CASPTGGSLNQPQHF

V: TRBV2
J: TRBJ2-2
CDR3: CASSPFQTGELFF

V: TRBV9
J: TRBJ1-2
CDR3: CASSVGAGQGAYGYTF

V: TRBV28
J: TRBJ2-3
CDR3: CASSLSTSGGAGDTQYF

V: TRBV5-1
J: TRBJ1-4
CDR3: CASSADRGREKLFF

V: TRBV2
J: TRBJ1-5
CDR3: CASSGAGRQPQHF